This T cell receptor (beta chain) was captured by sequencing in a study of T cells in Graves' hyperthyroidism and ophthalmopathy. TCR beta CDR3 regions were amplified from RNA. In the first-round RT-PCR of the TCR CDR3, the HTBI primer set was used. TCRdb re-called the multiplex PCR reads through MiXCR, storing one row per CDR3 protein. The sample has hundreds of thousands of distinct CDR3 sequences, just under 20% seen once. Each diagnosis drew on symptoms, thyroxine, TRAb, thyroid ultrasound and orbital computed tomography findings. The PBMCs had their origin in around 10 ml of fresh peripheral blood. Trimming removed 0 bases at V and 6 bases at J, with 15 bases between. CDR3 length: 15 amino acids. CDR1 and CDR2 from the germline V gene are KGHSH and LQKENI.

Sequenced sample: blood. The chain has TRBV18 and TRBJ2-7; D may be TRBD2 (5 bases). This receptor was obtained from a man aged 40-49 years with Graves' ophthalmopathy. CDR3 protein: CASSPPGNGIGEQYF. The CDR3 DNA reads TGTGCCAGCTCACCACCGGGGAACGGGATTGGCGAGCAGTACTTC.